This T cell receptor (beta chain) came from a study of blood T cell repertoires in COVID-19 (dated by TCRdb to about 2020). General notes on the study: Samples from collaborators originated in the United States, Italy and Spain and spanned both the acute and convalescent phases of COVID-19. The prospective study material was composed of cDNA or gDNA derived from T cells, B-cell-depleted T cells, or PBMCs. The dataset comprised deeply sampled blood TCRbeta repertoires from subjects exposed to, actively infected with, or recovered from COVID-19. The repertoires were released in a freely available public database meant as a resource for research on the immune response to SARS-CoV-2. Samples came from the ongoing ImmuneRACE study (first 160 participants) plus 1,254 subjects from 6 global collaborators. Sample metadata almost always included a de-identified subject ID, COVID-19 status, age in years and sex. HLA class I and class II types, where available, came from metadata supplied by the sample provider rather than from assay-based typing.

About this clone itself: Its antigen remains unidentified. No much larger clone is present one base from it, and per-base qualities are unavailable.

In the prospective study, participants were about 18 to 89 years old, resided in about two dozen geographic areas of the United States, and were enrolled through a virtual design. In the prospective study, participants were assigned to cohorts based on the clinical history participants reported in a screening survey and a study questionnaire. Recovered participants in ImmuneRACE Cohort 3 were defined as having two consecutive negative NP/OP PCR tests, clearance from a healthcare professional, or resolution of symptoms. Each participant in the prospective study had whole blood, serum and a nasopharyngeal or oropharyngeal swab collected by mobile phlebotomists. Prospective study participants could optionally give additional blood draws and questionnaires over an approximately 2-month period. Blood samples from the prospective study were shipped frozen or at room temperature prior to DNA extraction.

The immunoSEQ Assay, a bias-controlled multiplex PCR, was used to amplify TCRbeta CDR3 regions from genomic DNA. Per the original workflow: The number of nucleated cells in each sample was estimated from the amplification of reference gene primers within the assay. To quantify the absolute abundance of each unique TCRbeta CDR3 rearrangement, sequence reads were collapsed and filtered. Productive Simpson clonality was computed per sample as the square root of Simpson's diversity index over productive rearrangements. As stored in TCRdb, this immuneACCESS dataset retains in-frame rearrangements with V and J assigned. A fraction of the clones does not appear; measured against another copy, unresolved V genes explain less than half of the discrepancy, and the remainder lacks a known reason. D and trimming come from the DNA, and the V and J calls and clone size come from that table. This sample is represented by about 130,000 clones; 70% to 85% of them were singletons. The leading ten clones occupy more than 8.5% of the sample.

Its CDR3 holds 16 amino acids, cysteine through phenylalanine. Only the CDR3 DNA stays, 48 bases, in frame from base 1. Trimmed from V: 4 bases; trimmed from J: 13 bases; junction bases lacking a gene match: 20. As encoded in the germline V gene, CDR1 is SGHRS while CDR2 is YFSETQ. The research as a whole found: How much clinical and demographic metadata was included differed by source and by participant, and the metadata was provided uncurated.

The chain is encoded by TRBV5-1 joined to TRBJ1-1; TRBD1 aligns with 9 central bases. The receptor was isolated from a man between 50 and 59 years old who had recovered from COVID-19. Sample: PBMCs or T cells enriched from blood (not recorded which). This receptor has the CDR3 CASSIPGTGPGAFGFF. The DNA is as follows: TGCGCCAGCAGCATCCCCGGGACAGGGCCGGGAGCGTTTGGTTTCTTT.